Shown below are 22 T cell receptor beta chains from a single sample sequenced in a study of shared T cell receptors in the human thymus (dated by TCRdb to about 2021). Library prep was done by the immunoSEQ multiplex PCR assay. In its TCRdb copy, this immuneACCESS table keeps in-frame sequences only and misses some clones. Where compared with another copy, unresolved V genes explain less than half of these, and the others have no known cause. Within this sample are roughly 710,000 clones, with 80% to 90% of them counted one time only. About 0.011% of the sample goes to the ten largest clones. The sample was also reused in another study, on human thymus T cells.

Source material: thymocytes. The receptors were sampled from a girl younger than two with a congenital heart defect. Donor details come from another sample of the same person, matched by shared clones.

The chain joins TRBV7-2 to TRBJ2-3, with 10 bases lining up with TRBD1. This CDR3 spans 15 amino acids. With 5 bases clipped from V and 3 bases from J, the junction kept 5 bases outside the gene matches. Per the germline V gene, CDR1 is SGHTA and CDR2 is FQGNSA. Written as DNA, the CDR3 is TGTGCCAGCAGCGTTGGGACAGGGGTTACAGATACGCAGTATTTT. This translates into CASSVGTGVTDTQYF.

The V gene is TRBV5-5, the J gene TRBJ1-6, with 8 bases aligning to TRBD1. CDR3 length equals 16 residues. Germline CDR1 reads SGHKS; CDR2 reads YYEKEE (reference sequence). V was clipped by 4 bases and J by 5 bases; unmatched bases: 8. This CDR3 reads CASSLTGTGNNSPLHF. Written as DNA, the CDR3 is TGTGCCAGCAGCCTCACCGGGACAGGCAATAATTCACCCCTCCACTTT.

The chain carries TRBV28 and TRBJ1-2, with D unresolved. The CDR3 loop spans 13 amino acids. Germline V gene data show CDR1 as MDHEN and CDR2 as SYDVKM. The V gene lost 5 bases and the J gene lost 4 bases, with 11 bases spanning the gap. The CDR3 protein is CASSHGSSYGYTF. The CDR3 nucleotides are TGTGCCAGCAGTCATGGGTCTAGCTATGGCTACACCTTC.

The gene calls are TRBV29-1 and TRBJ2-7, with 12 bases aligning to TRBD1. The CDR3 spans 14 residues. Trimming at V came to 5 bases and at J to 4 bases, leaving 6 bases not matched to a gene. From germline, CDR1 is SQVTM and CDR2 ANQGSEA. CDR3 nucleotides: TGCAGCGTTAGCTCGGGACAGGGGGCGTACGAGCAGTACTTC. Encoded protein: CSVSSGQGAYEQYF.

The chain carries TRBV5-1 and TRBJ1-4; 8 nucleotides match TRBD1. Germline CDR1 reads SGHRS; CDR2 reads YFSETQ. CDR3 length equals 17 residues. V shed 0 bases, J shed 4 bases, and the junction held 8 bases outside the gene matches. DNA of the CDR3: TGCGCCAGCAGCTTGGAAGGCGGGACAGGCCGTAATGAAAAACTGTTTTTT. This translates into CASSLEGGTGRNEKLFF.

A remark on this clone: The junction does not match germline at one end; this may be a read error. The same CDR3 arises from other DNA sequences in this sample as well. The rearrangement joins TRBV5-1 to TRBJ1-1; TRBD1 matches at 9 bases. The CDR3 has 14 amino acids. Germline lookup yields CDR1 SGHRS and CDR2 YFSETQ. CDR3 loop: CASSLVLGTGRAFF. The CDR3 DNA follows: TGCGCCAGTAGCTTGGTTCTGGGGACAGGGAGGGCTTTCTTT.

Note on this clone: This sample includes further DNA sequences coding for the same CDR3. This chain uses TRBV28 with TRBJ1-6; 12 bases map to TRBD1. Per the germline V gene, CDR1 is MDHEN and CDR2 is SYDVKM. The V and J ends lost 3 bases and 7 bases, in that order; junction bases with no gene match: 13. This CDR3 spans 19 amino acids. The CDR3, as DNA: TGTGCCAGCAGTTTCCCTCCGGGACAGGGGGCTTCCGCGAATTCACCCCTCCACTTT. This translates into CASSFPPGQGASANSPLHF.

The chain links TRBV25-1 to TRBJ1-4; tentatively, D is TRBD1 (5 bases). The CDR3 contains 14 residues. Trimming removed 2 bases at V and 6 bases at J, with 10 bases between. Germline V gene sequence: CDR1 MGHDK, CDR2 SYGVNS. The CDR3 DNA sequence: TGTGCCAGCAGTGAAGGCAGGGCTTATGAAAAACTGTTTTTT. As protein: CASSEGRAYEKLFF.

The chain combines TRBV13 with TRBJ2-2; 7 bases fit TRBD2. From germline, CDR1 is PRHDT and CDR2 FYEKMQ (reference sequence). The CDR3 consists of 14 residues. The trim removed 3 bases at V and 4 bases at J, leaving 2 bases unmatched. CDR3 nucleotide sequence: TGTGCCAGCAGCTTCACTAGCGTCACCGGGGAGCTGTTTTTT. It specifies CASSFTSVTGELFF.

This clone was picked up a small number of times. J is TRBJ2-2 and V is TRBV5-1; 7 nucleotides line up with TRBD1. V lost 3 bases to trimming and J lost 0 bases; unmatched junction nucleotides: 14. The CDR3 loop spans 19 amino acids. The germline V gene encodes CDR1 SGHRS and CDR2 YFSETQ. The CDR3 DNA reads TGCGCCAGCAGCTCGCCCCACCGGGACAGCTTCGCGAACACCGGGGAGCTGTTTTTT. Its translation is CASSSPHRDSFANTGELFF.

This CDR3 is CASAGQGANLDTEAFF. As DNA, the CDR3 is TGTGCTAGTGCCGGACAGGGGGCTAACCTTGACACTGAAGCTTTCTTT. The gene calls are TRBV12-5 and TRBJ1-1, with TRBD1 matching 11 bases. This CDR3 comprises 16 residues. CDR1 and CDR2 (germline): LGHNT, FRNRAP. Trimming took 7 bases from V and 3 from J; bases not matched to a gene: 10.

The chain couples TRBV13 to TRBJ1-2, with D perhaps TRBD1 (5 bases). The CDR3 contains 12 residues. V was pared by 3 bases and J by 12 bases, with 14 bases between. Germline assignment: CDR1 PRHDT and CDR2 FYEKMQ (reference sequence). CDR3 coding DNA: TGTGCCAGCAGCTTGGGCAGGGAGGGCAACACCTTC. It is translated as CASSLGREGNTF.

Concerning this clone itself: One end of the junction fails to match germline, which may point to a read error. The V call is TRBV4-2, the J call TRBJ1-2, with D perhaps matching TRBD1 (5 bases). Germline V gives CDR1 LGHNA, CDR2 YNFKEQ. This CDR3 region has 17 residues. Here the CDR3 reads CAGSPQKTKGLNYGYTF. The CDR3 nucleotides are TGTGCCGGCAGCCCGCAAAAAACCAAGGGACTGAATTATGGCTACACCTTC.

This rearrangement joins TRBV19 to TRBJ1-6; 8 nucleotides line up with TRBD1. This CDR3 contains 18 residues. Germline V gene data show CDR1 as LNHDA and CDR2 as SQIVND (reference sequence). V lost 2 bases and J lost 11; bases outside the gene matches: 17. CDR3 nucleotide sequence: TGTGCCAGTAGTATAAGAAGGAGAGGGGGGGACAGGCGGGCACCCCTCCACTTT. Protein product: CASSIRRRGGDRRAPLHF.

The chain recombines TRBV5-6 with TRBJ1-1; D may be TRBD1 (6 bases). Per the germline V gene, CDR1 is SGHDT and CDR2 is YYEEEE. Deletions cut 4 bases from V and 0 bases from J, with 7 bases between. The CDR3 is made up of 13 amino acids. DNA of the CDR3: TGTGCCAGCAGCAACAGGGTGAACACTGAAGCTTTCTTT. Translating gives CASSNRVNTEAFF. Supplemented by reference TRBV5-6 and TRBJ1-1, the full variable domain reads DAGVTQSPTHLIKTRGQQVTLRCSPKSGHDTVSWYQQALGQGPQFIFQYYEEEERQRGNFPDRFSGHQFPNYSSELNVNALLLGDSALYLCASSNRVNTEAFFGQGTRLTVV.

The V call is TRBV7-6, the J call TRBJ2-7; a possible D gene is TRBD1 (6 bases). The germline CDR1 and CDR2 sequences are SGHVS and FNYEAQ. V was trimmed by 5 bases and J by 3 bases, leaving 23 bases between them. CDR3 length equals 17 residues. In nucleotides, the CDR3 is TGTGCCAGCAGCCCCATCCCAGGGGATCAAGGGTACTACGAGCAGTACTTC. Translation: CASSPIPGDQGYYEQYF.

The chain links TRBV9 to TRBJ2-1, with 7 bases identical to TRBD2. V dropped 2 bases and J dropped 7; count of bases not matched to a gene: 6. The CDR3 extends over 14 amino acids. Germline V gene lookup returns CDR1 SGDLS and CDR2 YYNGEE. As DNA, the CDR3 is TGTGCCAGCAGCGTGGGGGGGGAGGGTAATGAGCAGTTCTTC. Protein: CASSVGGEGNEQFF.

The V call is TRBV5-4, the J call TRBJ1-3; perhaps TRBD1 as D (6 bases). Trimming left V 4 bases short and J 0 bases short, with 23 bases between. The CDR3 covers 19 residues. Germline V CDR1 and CDR2: SGHNT, YYREEE (reference sequence). CDR3 nucleotides: TGTGCCAGCAGCATGGGGGGACACCACGGGAAGAGCTCTGGAAACACCATATATTTT. Translating gives CASSMGGHHGKSSGNTIYF.

V usage is TRBV6-6 and J usage is TRBJ1-5, with 9 positions matching TRBD1. This CDR3 contains 15 residues. Germline V CDR1 and CDR2: MNHNY, SVGAGI (reference sequence). The V gene end was trimmed by 6 bases and the J gene end by 2 bases; junction bases not matched to a gene: 5. The CDR3 nucleotides read TGTGCCAGCAGCTCGCGGACAGGGGGCAATCAGCCCCAGCATTTT. As protein: CASSSRTGGNQPQHF.

The rearrangement joins TRBV7-8 to TRBJ1-3; 7 nucleotides agree with TRBD1. Germline-derived CDR1 and CDR2 are SGHVS and FQNEAQ. The junction had 13 bases not matched to a gene; V was cut back by 0 bases and J by 2 bases. This CDR3 comprises 19 residues. CDR3 amino acids: CASSLAVTGEAEPGNTIYF. Here the CDR3 DNA reads TGTGCCAGCAGCTTAGCCGTAACAGGGGAAGCTGAGCCTGGAAACACCATATATTTT.

The V call is TRBV7-6, the J call TRBJ2-1; weak D call: TRBD2 (5 bases). V lost 5 bases, J lost 0 bases, and 17 bases lay in between. This CDR3 is 17 amino acids long. Per the germline V gene, CDR1 is SGHVS and CDR2 is FNYEAQ. The CDR3 loop is CASSPRLTGSSYNEQFF. The CDR3 nucleotides read TGTGCCAGCAGCCCCCGTTTGACTGGGAGCTCCTACAATGAGCAGTTCTTC. Full variable domain (remainder filled in from reference TRBV7-6 and TRBJ2-1): GAGVSQSPRYKVTKRGQDVALRCDPISGHVSLYWYRQALGQGPEFLTYFNYEAQQDKSGLPNDRFSAERPEGSISTLTIQRTEQRDSAMYRCASSPRLTGSSYNEQFFGPGTRLTVL.

This clone has a handful of counts. V usage is TRBV6-5 and J usage is TRBJ1-2; 7 nucleotides match TRBD1. CDR3 size: 15 residues. Germline V lookup: CDR1 MNHEY, CDR2 SVGAGI. V dropped 2 bases and J dropped 5; count of bases not matched to a gene: 8. The CDR3 is CASSYNRDSPYGYTF. The CDR3 DNA reads TGTGCCAGCAGTTACAACCGGGACAGTCCGTATGGCTACACCTTC.